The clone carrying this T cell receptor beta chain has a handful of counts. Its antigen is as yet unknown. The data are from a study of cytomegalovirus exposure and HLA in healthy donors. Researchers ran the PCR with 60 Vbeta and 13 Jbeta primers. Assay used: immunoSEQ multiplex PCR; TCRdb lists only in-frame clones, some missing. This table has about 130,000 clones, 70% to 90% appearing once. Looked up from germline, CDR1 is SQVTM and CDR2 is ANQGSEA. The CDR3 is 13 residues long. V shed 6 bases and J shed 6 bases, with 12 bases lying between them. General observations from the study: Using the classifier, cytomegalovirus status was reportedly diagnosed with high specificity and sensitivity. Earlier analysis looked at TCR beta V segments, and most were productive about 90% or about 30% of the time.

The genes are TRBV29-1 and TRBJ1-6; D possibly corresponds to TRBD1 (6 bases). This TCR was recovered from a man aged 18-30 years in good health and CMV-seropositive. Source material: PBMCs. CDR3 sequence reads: CSVRPDSNSPLHF. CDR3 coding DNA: TGCAGCGTGCGGCCGGACAGTAATTCACCCCTCCACTTT.